Below, 28 T cell receptor beta chains from the same sample are listed, as sequenced in a study of control samples from healthy donors and cancer patients. This table comes from immunoSEQ multiplex PCR, and its TCRdb copy is limited to in-frame clones, with some not included. The data hold about 170,000 clones, with just over 85% observed a single time. Specimen: blood. All receptors derive from a woman aged 25 to 39 in good health.

The chain recombines TRBV6-2 or TRBV6-3 with TRBJ1-5, with 7 bases aligning to TRBD1. In germline, CDR1 is MNHEY, CDR2 SVGEGT. The CDR3 is 14 amino acids. The junction had 3 bases not matched to a gene; V was cut back by 5 bases and J by 2 bases. The CDR3 nucleotides are TGTGCCAGCAGTAGCGGGACAGGCAATCAGCCCCAGCATTTT. Residues: CASSSGTGNQPQHF.

The chain has TRBV3-1 (or the pseudogene TRBV3-2) and TRBJ1-2; D gene uncertain. The germline gives CDR1 LGHDT, CDR2 YNNKEL (reference sequence). Trimming left V 1 base short and J 3 bases short, with 6 bases between. The CDR3 totals 13 residues. CDR3 protein: CASSQAGHYGYTF. Here the CDR3 DNA reads TGTGCCAGCAGCCAAGCTGGACACTATGGCTACACCTTC.

The J gene is TRBJ1-6, the V gene TRBV6-5; TRBD1 matches 9 bases. The CDR3 sequence is 16 residues long. J was trimmed by 10 bases and V by 4 bases; bases with no gene match: 11. CDR1 MNHEY and CDR2 SVGAGI come from the germline V gene. Here the CDR3 DNA reads TGTGCCAGCAGTTTTATTCCGGGACAGGGTGGCTCACCCCTCCACTTT. Translating it yields CASSFIPGQGGSPLHF.

The V call is TRBV21-1, the J call TRBJ2-1. TRBV21-1 is recorded as a pseudogene. The CDR3 runs to 15 residues. As DNA, the CDR3 is TGTGCCACCACGGGAAGCAGGGAGTCGTACAATGAGCAGTTCTTC. Translation: CATTGSRESYNEQFF.

The chain links TRBV9 to TRBJ1-1; D unclear. The CDR3 loop spans 17 amino acids. Germline V gene sequence: CDR1 SGDLS, CDR2 YYNGEE. Trimming stripped 4 bases from V and 0 bases from J, with 19 bases between. In DNA form, the CDR3 reads TGTGCCAGCAGCCCGGACCCGCTCCCCACCATGAACACTGAAGCTTTCTTT. This gives the protein CASSPDPLPTMNTEAFF.

The V and J genes are TRBV7-8 and TRBJ1-1, with 7 positions matching TRBD1. In germline, CDR1 is SGHVS, CDR2 FQNEAQ. V dropped 0 bases and J dropped 9; count of bases not matched to a gene: 7. The CDR3 totals 14 residues. This CDR3 is CASSLAQAGGKAFF. In DNA, the CDR3 is TGTGCCAGCAGCTTAGCGCAAGCAGGGGGGAAAGCTTTCTTT.

In its sample, this clone was seen once. CDR3 sequence (DNA): TGTGCCAGCAGCCGAGAGTCAGGAGTTAACACAGATACGCAGTATTTT. Protein product: CASSRESGVNTDTQYF. The V call is TRBV7-9, the J call TRBJ2-3; D is unresolved. The V end was cut by 5 bases, the J end by 2 bases, with 17 bases between. CDR3 size: 16 residues. In germline, CDR1 is SEHNR, CDR2 FQNEAQ (reference sequence).

The rearrangement uses TRBV27 and TRBJ2-2; D remains ambiguous. Germline assignment: CDR1 MNHEY and CDR2 SMNVEV (reference sequence). CDR3 size: 14 residues. V lost 3 bases, J lost 1 base, and 6 bases lay in between. CDR3 DNA sequence: TGTGCCAGCAGTTTTGGGGTGAACACCGGGGAGCTGTTTTTT. As protein: CASSFGVNTGELFF.

The rearrangement links TRBV11-1 to TRBJ1-1; 8 bases fit TRBD1. This CDR3 contains 14 residues. The V and J ends lost 3 bases and 14 bases, in that order; junction bases with no gene match: 14. Germline V gives CDR1 SGHAT, CDR2 FQDESV (reference sequence). The CDR3 sequence is CASSFGQGLDGGFF. The CDR3 DNA follows: TGTGCCAGCAGCTTTGGACAGGGTTTGGATGGGGGCTTCTTT.

V usage is TRBV5-1 and J usage is TRBJ1-1; 9 nucleotides align to TRBD1. Germline CDR1 SGHRS, CDR2 YFSETQ. V lost 1 base to trimming and J lost 5 bases; unmatched junction nucleotides: 9. This CDR3 comprises 16 residues. The DNA of the CDR3 is TGCGCCAGCAGCTTGTTTCCGGACAGGGGAAGGACTGAAGCTTTCTTT. This sequence encodes CASSLFPDRGRTEAFF.

The V gene is TRBV19, the J gene TRBJ2-3; 8 bases fit TRBD2. The junction had 5 bases not matched to a gene; V was cut back by 10 bases and J by 2 bases. The CDR3 extends over 13 amino acids. The germline V gene has CDR1 LNHDA and CDR2 SQIVND (reference sequence). As DNA, the CDR3 is TGTGCCACGGGGGGGCGGGACACAGATACGCAGTATTTT. This translates into CATGGRDTDTQYF.

The gene calls are TRBV24-1 and TRBJ2-7; tentatively, D is TRBD2 (5 bases). In germline, CDR1 is KGHDR, CDR2 SFDVKD. Trimming stripped 0 bases from V and 3 bases from J, with 11 bases between. This CDR3 region has 15 residues. In nucleotides, the CDR3 is TGTGCCACCAGTGATTTGCGGCGGGCTTACTACGAGCAGTACTTC. Its protein is CATSDLRRAYYEQYF.

The DNA for the CDR3 is TGTGCCAGCAGCTTAGGACAGGGGCGGGAAAAACTGTTTTTT. This translates into CASSLGQGREKLFF. The genes are TRBV11-2 and TRBJ1-4; 8 bases line up with TRBD1. The ends lost 1 base at V and 8 bases at J; junction bases unmatched: 3. CDR1 is SGHAT, CDR2 FQNNGV, per germline. The CDR3 covers 14 residues.

The chain employs TRBV7-8 and TRBJ2-7; no clear D. Germline values: CDR1 SGHVS, CDR2 FQNEAQ. The V end was cut by 5 bases, the J end by 7 bases, with 18 bases between. This CDR3 comprises 14 residues. CDR3 amino acids: CASSRQPDLREQYV. CDR3 bases: TGTGCCAGCAGCCGCCAACCCGACCTCCGGGAGCAGTACGTC.

The V call is TRBV9, the J call TRBJ1-1; D ambiguous. Per the germline V gene, CDR1 is SGDLS and CDR2 is YYNGEE. The CDR3 runs 14 residues. With 0 bases removed from V and 4 bases from J, the gap between germline ends came to 10 bases. As DNA, the CDR3 is TGTGCCAGCAGCGTAGGGGATGGCGGCACTGAAGCTTTCTTT. Translation: CASSVGDGGTEAFF. The full variable domain, its missing parts supplied by reference TRBV9 and TRBJ1-1, is DSGVTQTPKHLITATGQRVTLRCSPRSGDLSVYWYQQSLDQGLQFLIQYYNGEERAKGNILERFSAQQFPDLHSELNLSSLELGDSALYFCASSVGDGGTEAFFGQGTRLTVV.

The J gene is TRBJ2-1, the V gene TRBV19; D is undetermined. Trimming stripped 0 bases from V and 7 bases from J, with 4 bases between. The CDR3 loop spans 12 amino acids. CDR1 is LNHDA, CDR2 SQIVND, per germline (reference sequence). The CDR3: CASSIDGNEQFF. DNA for the CDR3: TGTGCCAGTAGTATAGACGGGAATGAGCAGTTCTTC.

This clone was detected only a few times. The chain uses TRBV24-1 and TRBJ1-2; the D is unclear. V was pared by 4 bases and J by 8 bases, with 19 bases between. The CDR3 length is 15 residues. Germline V lookup: CDR1 KGHDR, CDR2 SFDVKD. CDR3 sequence reads: CATSDPGRERMGYTF. CDR3 in DNA: TGTGCCACCAGTGACCCTGGACGGGAGAGAATGGGCTACACCTTC.

J is TRBJ1-2 and V is TRBV7-9, with D possibly being TRBD1 (6 bases). The V and J ends lost 2 bases and 7 bases respectively, with 17 bases between them. This CDR3 comprises 15 residues. The germline V gene has CDR1 SEHNR and CDR2 FQNEAQ (reference sequence). CDR3 nucleotide sequence: TGTGCCAGCAGCTTACATTCCGGGACATTAGGTGGCTACACCTTC. It encodes CASSLHSGTLGGYTF.

The chain carries TRBV10-1 and TRBJ2-3, with 9 bases matching TRBD2. This CDR3 is 15 amino acids long. Germline-derived CDR1 and CDR2 are WNHNN and SYGVQD (reference sequence). J gave up 1 base and V 2 bases, and 1 base lay outside the gene matches. The CDR3 region has the DNA TGCGCCAGCAGTGAGGCGGGGGGGGGCACAGATACGCAGTATTTT. Its protein product is CASSEAGGGTDTQYF.

This chain uses TRBV5-6 with TRBJ1-2, with D perhaps TRBD1 (5 bases). This CDR3 is built from 13 residues. Germline V gene data show CDR1 as SGHDT and CDR2 as YYEEEE. Trimming shortened V by 3 bases and J by 4 bases, and 10 bases separated the two germline ends. CDR3 nucleotide sequence: TGTGCCAGCAGCTCGGGACCGGGCTATGGCTACACCTTC. Translation gives CASSSGPGYGYTF.

This clone was detected once. The V call is TRBV18, the J call TRBJ1-2, with D perhaps matching TRBD1 (5 bases). CDR1 and CDR2 (germline): KGHSH, LQKENI. There are 13 residues in the CDR3. With 0 bases removed from V and 5 bases from J, the gap between germline ends came to 7 bases. In DNA form, the CDR3 reads TGTGCCAGCTCACCACCGGGGCAGTATGGCTACACCTTC. Its translation: CASSPPGQYGYTF.

This clone turned up a few times. The rearrangement links TRBV6-2 or TRBV6-3 to TRBJ2-3; 10 nucleotides line up with TRBD2. CDR1 is MNHEY, CDR2 SVGEGT, per germline. The CDR3 spans 15 residues. With 3 bases clipped from V and 6 bases from J, the junction kept 6 bases outside the gene matches. The CDR3 coding sequence is TGTGCCAGCAGTTATTCTAGCGGGGGTATGGATACGCAGTATTTT. Its protein product is CASSYSSGGMDTQYF.

This chain joins TRBV2 and TRBJ1-3; possible D gene TRBD1, 6 bases. The CDR3 contains 18 residues. Germline CDR1 is SNHLY and CDR2 is FYNNEI. Trimming took off 6 bases at V and 0 bases at J, with 21 bases between the two ends. The CDR3 here is CASRGNRAPGNSGNTIYF. The CDR3 coding sequence is TGTGCCAGCAGGGGGAACAGGGCCCCAGGGAACTCTGGAAACACCATATATTTT.

This chain uses TRBV5-1 with TRBJ2-2; TRBD2 agrees at 10 bases. The CDR3 consists of 16 residues. V lost 3 bases and J lost 6; bases outside the gene matches: 8. Germline-derived CDR1 and CDR2 are SGHRS and YFSETQ. DNA for the CDR3: TGCGCCAGCAGCTCCAAAGCGGGGGGGCCACCCGGGGAGCTGTTTTTT. This translates into CASSSKAGGPPGELFF.

The chain combines TRBV13 with TRBJ1-1; 8 bases align to TRBD1. This CDR3 is 14 amino acids long. Germline lookup yields CDR1 PRHDT and CDR2 FYEKMQ (reference sequence). With 4 bases clipped from V and 5 bases from J, the junction kept 6 bases outside the gene matches. CDR3 loop: CASSSDRGRTEAFF. CDR3 bases: TGTGCCAGCAGCTCCGACAGGGGAAGAACTGAAGCTTTCTTT. Full variable domain (missing parts from reference TRBV13 and TRBJ1-1): AAGVIQSPRHLIKEKRETATLKCYPIPRHDTVYWYQQGPGQDPQFLISFYEKMQSDKGSIPDRFSAQQFSDYHSELNMSSLELGDSALYFCASSSDRGRTEAFFGQGTRLTVV.

V and J are TRBV5-1 and TRBJ2-1; 8 nucleotides agree with TRBD2. J lost 3 bases, V lost 2 bases, and 4 bases had no gene match. CDR1 SGHRS and CDR2 YFSETQ come from the germline V gene. This CDR3 comprises 15 residues. CDR3 in DNA: TGCGCCAGCAGCTTACTAGCGGAGATCTACAATGAGCAGTTCTTC. Its protein product is CASSLLAEIYNEQFF.

CDR3 sequence: CASRDRDMSSYNEQFF. In DNA, the CDR3 is TGTGCCAGCAGGGACCGGGACATGAGCTCCTACAATGAGCAGTTCTTC. The chain uses TRBV21-1 and TRBJ2-1; the table's TRBD1 call for D was not verified on the DNA. TRBV21-1 counts as a pseudogene. This CDR3 comprises 16 residues.

The chain uses TRBV29-1 and TRBJ1-6, with D hard to call. CDR3 size: 13 residues. Germline V gene lookup returns CDR1 SQVTM and CDR2 ANQGSEA. V lost 5 bases and J lost 1, with 6 bases in between. The CDR3 reads CSVSLSYNSPLHF. The CDR3 nucleotides are TGCAGCGTTAGTCTGTCCTATAATTCACCCCTCCACTTT.